The entry below gives a single TCR beta chain sequence along with its context. What it binds is not known. CDR3 size: 15 residues. Losses at the gene ends were 4 bases for V and 1 base for J; bases not matched to a gene: 4. Germline CDR1 SGHRS, CDR2 YFSETQ. These data originate in a study of T-cell memory formation after mild COVID-19. Study-wide points: From day 15 to 85, contracting clones were balanced between CD4 and CD8, whereas later expanders leaned toward CD4+. The main location of contracting CD4+ clones was CM and EM, and that of contracting CD8+ clones was EMRA.

Using constant-segment primers, 5'RACE produced TCR alpha and TCR beta cDNA libraries carrying sample barcodes and UMIs. TCRdb reanalysed the 5' RACE reads using MiXCR and keeps one entry per CDR3 protein. This sample yields around 470,000 distinct CDR3 sequences, of which roughly 20% are seen a single time; roughly 8% belongs to the top ten. The source material was PBMCs or a T cell subset sorted from them (not recorded which). This clonotype was obtained from an adult woman who had mild COVID-19 (a few samples of this study predate the infection). Cell type and time point are not known. The chain uses TRBV5-1 and TRBJ2-2; 7 bases line up with TRBD1. The CDR3 DNA reads as TGCGCCAGCAGCCCGGGACAGCAGAACACCGGGGAGCTGTTTTTT. Amino acid sequence: CASSPGQQNTGELFF.